Following are 10 T cell receptor beta chains from one sample sequenced in a study of tumor and adjacent non-tumor tissue in lung cancer. The template was RNA from unsorted bulk tissue. More than 3 cm separated this lung sample from the edge of the tumor. A modified ARM-PCR protocol with three rounds of nested PCR amplified TCRbeta. Via MiXCR, TCRdb re-called the multiplex PCR reads, giving one row per CDR3 protein. The sample contains fewer than 55,000 distinct CDR3 sequences, roughly two thirds of which appear only once. The sequencing sample was made of distant non-tumor lung tissue. These receptors originate from a woman aged 40 to 55 with non-small cell lung cancer.

This clonotype was detected many times. This chain joins TRBV6-1 and TRBJ1-4, with unresolved D. Looked up from germline, CDR1 is MNHNS and CDR2 is SASEGT. The CDR3 length is 15 residues. Trimming removed 1 base at V and 3 bases at J, with 9 bases between. The chain's CDR3 is CASSEGFTPNEKLFF. Here the CDR3 DNA reads TGTGCCAGCAGTGAAGGGTTTACACCTAATGAAAAACTGTTTTTT.

The rearrangement uses TRBV4-1 and TRBJ2-3; 8 bases map to TRBD2. The trim removed 4 bases at V and 13 bases at J, leaving 19 bases unmatched. This CDR3 is 16 amino acids long. The germline V gene encodes CDR1 MGHRA and CDR2 YSYEKL. CDR3 bases: TGCGCCAGCAGCCCGGGACTAGATAGGGGGGCAGATATGAAGTATTTT. Amino acids: CASSPGLDRGADMKYF.

Ten or more counts support this clonotype. The V gene is TRBV14, the J gene TRBJ2-1; TRBD2 agrees at 7 bases. Losses at the gene ends were 0 bases for V and 5 bases for J; bases not matched to a gene: 10. This CDR3 is 17 amino acids long. Germline values: CDR1 SGHDN, CDR2 FVKESK. The CDR3 is CASSQDRAGRGNNEQFF. CDR3 coding DNA: TGTGCCAGCAGCCAAGATCGCGCGGGGAGGGGAAACAATGAGCAGTTCTTC.

J is TRBJ2-7 and V is TRBV5-1; no clear D. V was cut by 4 bases and J by 1 base, with 12 bases left in between. In germline, CDR1 is SGHRS, CDR2 YFSETQ. This CDR3 spans 14 amino acids. CDR3 sequence reads: CASSPILRSYEQYF. The CDR3 DNA follows: TGCGCCAGCAGCCCAATCCTGCGTTCCTACGAGCAGTACTTC.

This clonotype was recorded many times. The gene calls are TRBV20-1 and TRBJ2-4; D uncertain. CDR3 length equals 14 residues. The germline CDR1 and CDR2 sequences are DFQATT and SNEGSKA (reference sequence). Trimming removed 5 bases at V and 0 bases at J, with 11 bases between. The CDR3 loop reads CSAAQVRAKNIQYF. The DNA of the CDR3 is TGCAGTGCTGCTCAAGTACGAGCCAAAAACATTCAGTACTTC.

The genes are TRBV4-2 and TRBJ2-2; D call uncertain. Trimming took off 1 base at V and 3 bases at J, with 9 bases between the two ends. Looked up from germline, CDR1 is LGHNA and CDR2 is YNFKEQ. The CDR3 extends over 15 amino acids. CDR3 nucleotide sequence: TGTGCCAGCAGCCAAGGAGAGCATGACACCGGGGAGCTGTTTTTT. Amino acids: CASSQGEHDTGELFF.

In regard to this clonotype: At one end, the junction sequence differs from germline, possibly due to a read error. V usage is TRBV12-3 or TRBV12-4 and J usage is TRBJ2-5; D might be TRBD1 (8 bases). This CDR3 has 16 amino acids. The CDR3 loop is CASRRDDRGGRETQYF. Here the CDR3 DNA reads TGCGCCAGCAGGCGAGACGACAGGGGAGGGCGAGAGACCCAGTATTTC.

In the case of this clonotype: Without the conserved terminal phenylalanine or tryptophan, this CDR3 likely stems from a read error. The DNA is omitted, as the CDR3 cannot be located on it reliably, and the CDR3 follows TCRdb's listing. This chain connects TRBV11-2 to TRBJ2-5; the table's D call, TRBD2, was not checked against the DNA. Germline CDR1 reads SGHAT; CDR2 reads FQNNGV. A total of 16 residues make up the CDR3, ends included. The chain's CDR3 is CASSLVGLRAQETKYL.

In its sample, this clonotype was seen many times. The chain is built from TRBV6-1 and TRBJ2-5; a possible D gene is TRBD2 (6 bases). CDR3 length equals 16 residues. Trimming cost V 2 bases and J 9 bases, with 22 bases left between them. Looked up from germline, CDR1 is MNHNS and CDR2 is SASEGT. CDR3: CASSERPGRAREAQYF. The CDR3 coding sequence is TGTGCCAGCAGTGAAAGACCGGGCAGGGCCAGGGAGGCCCAGTACTTC.

In regard to this clonotype: Compared with germline, one end of the junction differs, possibly owing to a read error. This chain connects TRBV29-1 to TRBJ2-7; 10 positions agree with TRBD2. Germline CDR1 reads SQVTM; CDR2 reads ANQGSEA. The CDR3 is 16 residues long. CDR3 in amino acids: CNVARTSGKRAYEQYF. DNA of the CDR3: TGCAACGTCGCCCGCACTAGCGGGAAGAGAGCCTACGAGCAATACTTC.